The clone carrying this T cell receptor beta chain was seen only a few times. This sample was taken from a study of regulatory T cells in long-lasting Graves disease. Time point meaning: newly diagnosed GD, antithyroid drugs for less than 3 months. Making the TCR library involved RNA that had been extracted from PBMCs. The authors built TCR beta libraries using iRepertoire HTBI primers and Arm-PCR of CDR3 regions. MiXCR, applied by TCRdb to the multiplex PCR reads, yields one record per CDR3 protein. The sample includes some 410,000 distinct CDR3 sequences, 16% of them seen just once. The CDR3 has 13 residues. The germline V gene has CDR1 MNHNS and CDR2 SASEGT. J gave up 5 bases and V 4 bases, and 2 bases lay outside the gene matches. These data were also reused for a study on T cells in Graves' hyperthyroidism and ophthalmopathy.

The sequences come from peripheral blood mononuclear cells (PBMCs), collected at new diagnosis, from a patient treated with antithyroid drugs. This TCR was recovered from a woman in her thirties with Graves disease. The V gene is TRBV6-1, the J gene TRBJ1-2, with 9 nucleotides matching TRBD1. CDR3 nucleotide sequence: TGTGCCAGCAGTGCGACAGGGGGGTATGGCTACACCTTC. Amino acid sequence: CASSATGGYGYTF.